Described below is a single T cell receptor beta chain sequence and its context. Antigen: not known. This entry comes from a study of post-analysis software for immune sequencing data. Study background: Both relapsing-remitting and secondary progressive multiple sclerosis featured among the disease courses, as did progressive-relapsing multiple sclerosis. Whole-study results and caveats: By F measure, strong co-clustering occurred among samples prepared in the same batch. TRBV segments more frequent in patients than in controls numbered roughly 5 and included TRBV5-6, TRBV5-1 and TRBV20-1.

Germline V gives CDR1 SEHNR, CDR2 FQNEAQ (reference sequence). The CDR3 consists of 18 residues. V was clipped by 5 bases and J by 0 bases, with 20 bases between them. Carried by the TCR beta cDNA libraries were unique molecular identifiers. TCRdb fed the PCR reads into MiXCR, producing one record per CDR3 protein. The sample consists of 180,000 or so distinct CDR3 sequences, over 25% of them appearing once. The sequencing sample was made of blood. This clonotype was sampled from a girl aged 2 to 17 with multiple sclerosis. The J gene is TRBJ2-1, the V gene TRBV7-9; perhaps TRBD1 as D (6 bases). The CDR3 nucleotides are TGTGCCAGCAGCCCCGAGGGAAACAGGGTAGTCTCCTACAATGAGCAGTTCTTC. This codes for CASSPEGNRVVSYNEQFF.